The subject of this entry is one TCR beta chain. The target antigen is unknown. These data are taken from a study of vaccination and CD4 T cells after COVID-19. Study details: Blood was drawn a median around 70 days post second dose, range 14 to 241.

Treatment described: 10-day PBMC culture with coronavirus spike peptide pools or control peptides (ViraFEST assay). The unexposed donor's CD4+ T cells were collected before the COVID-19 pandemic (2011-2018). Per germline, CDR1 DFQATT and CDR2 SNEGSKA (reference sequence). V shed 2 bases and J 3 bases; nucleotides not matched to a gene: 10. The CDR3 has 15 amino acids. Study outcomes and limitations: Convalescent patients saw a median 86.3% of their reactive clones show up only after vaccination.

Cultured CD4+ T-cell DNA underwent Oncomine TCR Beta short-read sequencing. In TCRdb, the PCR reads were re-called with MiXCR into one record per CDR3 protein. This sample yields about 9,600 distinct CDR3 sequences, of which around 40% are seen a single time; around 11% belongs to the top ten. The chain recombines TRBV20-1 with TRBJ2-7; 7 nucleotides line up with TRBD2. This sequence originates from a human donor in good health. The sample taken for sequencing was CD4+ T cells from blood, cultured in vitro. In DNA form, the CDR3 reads TGCAGTGCTAGACGGGCAGCGGGATGGTTCTACGAGCAGTACTTC. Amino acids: CSARRAAGWFYEQYF.